The present entry profiles one T cell receptor (beta chain) with its context. A universal primer site arose from template switching, and cDNA bore unique molecular identifiers. TCRdb re-analysed the 5' RACE reads in MiXCR, keeping a single row per CDR3 protein. The sample records about 490,000 distinct CDR3 sequences, 13% to 15% being singletons. There are 19 residues in the CDR3. Trimming cost V 2 bases and J 0 bases; bases outside gene matches: 6. Germline CDR1 SGDLS, CDR2 YYNGEE. The data stem from a study of identical twins. The same specimen was also included in a second study, on yellow fever vaccine responses in identical twins. That paper notes: Among the twins, the vaccine T cell response reportedly seemed partly convergent and partly personalized.

The sequencing input was CD4+ T cells sorted from blood. The rearrangement uses TRBV9 and TRBJ2-1, with 15 positions matching TRBD2. This sequence was found in a woman between 18 and 30 years old in good health. The CDR3 region is CASSVQGLAGGSSYNEQFF. CDR3 coding DNA: TGTGCCAGCAGCGTTCAGGGACTAGCGGGGGGAAGCTCCTACAATGAGCAGTTCTTC.